This T cell receptor beta chain was captured by sequencing in a study of T cells in Graves' hyperthyroidism and ophthalmopathy. Study findings and constraints: Among thyroid clonotypes expanded above 0.001, most also appeared in blood.

The source material, RNA transcripts, was used to amplify TCR beta CDR3 regions. TCR CDR3 regions were first amplified by RT-PCR with HTBI primers. Via MiXCR, TCRdb re-called the multiplex PCR reads, giving one row per CDR3 protein. The table records approximately 400,000 distinct CDR3 sequences, 15% to 20% of them present only once. This clonotype appeared many times. Its cognate antigen is unknown. Stable Graves' hyperthyroidism denoted no ophthalmopathy progression over 18 months. CDR3 length: 14 residues. CDR1 MNHNS and CDR2 SASEGT come from the germline V gene. The V and J ends lost 4 bases and 10 bases respectively, with 19 bases between them.

The rearrangement joins TRBV6-1 to TRBJ2-5; D assignment may be TRBD1 or TRBD2 (5 bases each). The TCR was taken from a woman between 18 and 30 years old with Graves' hyperthyroidism. What was sequenced was blood. The CDR3 loop reads CASSAGRPLEVQYF. CDR3 DNA sequence: TGTGCCAGCAGTGCGGGACGGCCCCTAGAAGTCCAGTACTTC.